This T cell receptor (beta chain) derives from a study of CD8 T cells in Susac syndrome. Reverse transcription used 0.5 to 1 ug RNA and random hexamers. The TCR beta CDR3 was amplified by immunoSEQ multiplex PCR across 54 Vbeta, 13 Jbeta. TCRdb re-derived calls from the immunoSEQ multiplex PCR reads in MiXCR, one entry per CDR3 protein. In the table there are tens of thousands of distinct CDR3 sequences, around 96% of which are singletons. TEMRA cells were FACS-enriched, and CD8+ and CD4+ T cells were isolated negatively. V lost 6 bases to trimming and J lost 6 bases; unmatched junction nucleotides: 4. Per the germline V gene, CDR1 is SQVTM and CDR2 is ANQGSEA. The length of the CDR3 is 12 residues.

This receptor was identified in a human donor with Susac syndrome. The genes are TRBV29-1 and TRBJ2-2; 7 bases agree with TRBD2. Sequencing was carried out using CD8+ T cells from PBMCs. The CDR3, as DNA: TGCAGCGTATCTAGCGGTCCCGGGGAGCTGTTTTTT. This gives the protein CSVSSGPGELFF.